This TCR beta chain was recovered during a study of blood T cell repertoires in COVID-19. Trimming left V 2 bases short and J 3 bases short, with 10 bases between. The CDR3 runs 14 residues. Germline lookup yields CDR1 KGHSH and CDR2 LQKENI. TCRdb's copy holds only in-frame clones and misses some; the assay was immunoSEQ multiplex PCR. The sample contains 250,000 to 300,000 clones, just over 85% of which appear only once. The sequenced sample consisted of peripheral blood. The chain carries TRBV18 and TRBJ1-1, with no clear D. This clonotype was obtained from a woman aged 25 to 39 with active or convalescent COVID-19. The CDR3 region has the DNA TGTGCCAGCTCACCAACTGACAAGGACACTGAAGCTTTCTTT. It translates to CASSPTDKDTEAFF. Using reference TRBV18 and TRBJ1-1 for the parts outside the CDR3, the full variable domain is NAGVMQNPRHLVRRRGQEARLRCSPMKGHSHVYWYRQLPEEGLKFMVYLQKENIIDESGMPKERFSAEFPKEGPSILRIQQVVRGDSAAYFCASSPTDKDTEAFFGQGTRLTVV.